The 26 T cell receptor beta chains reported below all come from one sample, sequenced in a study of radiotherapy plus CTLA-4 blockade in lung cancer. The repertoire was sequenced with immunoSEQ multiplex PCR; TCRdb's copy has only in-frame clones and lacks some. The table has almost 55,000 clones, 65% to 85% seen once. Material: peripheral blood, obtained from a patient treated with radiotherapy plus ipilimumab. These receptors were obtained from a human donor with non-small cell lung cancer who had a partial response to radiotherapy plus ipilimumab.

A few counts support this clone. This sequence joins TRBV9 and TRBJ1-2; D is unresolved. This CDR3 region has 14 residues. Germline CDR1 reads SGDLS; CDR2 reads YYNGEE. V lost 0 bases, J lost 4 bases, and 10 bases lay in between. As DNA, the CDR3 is TGTGCCAGCAGCGTAGGTCCCCGAGCCTATGGCTACACCTTC. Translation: CASSVGPRAYGYTF.

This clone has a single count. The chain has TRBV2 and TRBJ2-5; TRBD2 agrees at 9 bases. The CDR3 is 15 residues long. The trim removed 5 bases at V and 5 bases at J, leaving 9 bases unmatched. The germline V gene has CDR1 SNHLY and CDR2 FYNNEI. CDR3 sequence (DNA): TGTGCCAGCAGTCGCGGGGGGGGATGGGGGGAGACCCAGTACTTC. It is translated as CASSRGGGWGETQYF.

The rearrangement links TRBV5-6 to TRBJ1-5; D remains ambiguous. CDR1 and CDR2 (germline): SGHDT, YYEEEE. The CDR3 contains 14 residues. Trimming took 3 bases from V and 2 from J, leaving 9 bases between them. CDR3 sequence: CASSSGARNQPQHF. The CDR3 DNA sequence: TGTGCCAGCAGCTCCGGTGCTCGCAATCAGCCCCAGCATTTT. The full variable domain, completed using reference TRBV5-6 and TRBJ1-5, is DAGVTQSPTHLIKTRGQQVTLRCSPKSGHDTVSWYQQALGQGPQFIFQYYEEEERQRGNFPDRFSGHQFPNYSSELNVNALLLGDSALYLCASSSGARNQPQHFGDGTRLSIL.

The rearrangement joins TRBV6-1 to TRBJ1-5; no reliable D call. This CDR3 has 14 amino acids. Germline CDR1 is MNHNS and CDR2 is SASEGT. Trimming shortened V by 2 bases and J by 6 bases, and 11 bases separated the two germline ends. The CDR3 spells CASSESGLLQPQHF. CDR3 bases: TGTGCCAGCAGTGAATCGGGGTTACTTCAGCCCCAGCATTTT.

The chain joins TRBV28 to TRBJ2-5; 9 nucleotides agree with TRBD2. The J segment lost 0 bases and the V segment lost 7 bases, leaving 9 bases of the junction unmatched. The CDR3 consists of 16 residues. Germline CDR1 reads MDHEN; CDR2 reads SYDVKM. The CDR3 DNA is TGTGCCAGCAATGGTGGGGTAGCGGGGGACCAAGAGACCCAGTACTTC. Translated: CASNGGVAGDQETQYF. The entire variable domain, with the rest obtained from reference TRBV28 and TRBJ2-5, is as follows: DVKVTQSSRYLVKRTGEKVFLECVQDMDHENMFWYRQDPGLGLRLIYFSYDVKMKEKGDIPEGYSVSREKKERFSLILESASTNQTSMYLCASNGGVAGDQETQYFGPGTRLLVL.

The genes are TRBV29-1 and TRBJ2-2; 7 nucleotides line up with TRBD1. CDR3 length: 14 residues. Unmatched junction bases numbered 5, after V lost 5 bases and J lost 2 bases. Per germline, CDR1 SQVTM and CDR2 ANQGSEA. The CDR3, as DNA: TGCAGCGTTTTGACAGGGACCAACACCGGGGAGCTGTTTTTT. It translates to CSVLTGTNTGELFF.

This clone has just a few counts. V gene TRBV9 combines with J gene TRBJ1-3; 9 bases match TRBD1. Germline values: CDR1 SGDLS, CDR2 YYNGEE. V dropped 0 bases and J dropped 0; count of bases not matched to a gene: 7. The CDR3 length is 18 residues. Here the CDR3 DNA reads TGTGCCAGCAGCGTAGCCACTGGACAGGGGTACTCTGGAAACACCATATATTTT. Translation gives CASSVATGQGYSGNTIYF.

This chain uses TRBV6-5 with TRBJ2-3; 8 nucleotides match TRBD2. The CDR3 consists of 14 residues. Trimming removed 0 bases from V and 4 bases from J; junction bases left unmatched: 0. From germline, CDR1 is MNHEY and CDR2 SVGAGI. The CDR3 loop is CASSYSAGADTQYF. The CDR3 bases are TGTGCCAGCAGTTACTCAGCGGGGGCAGATACGCAGTATTTT.

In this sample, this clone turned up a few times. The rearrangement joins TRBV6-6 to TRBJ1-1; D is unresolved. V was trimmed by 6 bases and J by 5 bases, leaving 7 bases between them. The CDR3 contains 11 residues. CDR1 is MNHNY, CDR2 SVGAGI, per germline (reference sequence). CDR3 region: CASSPGTEAFF. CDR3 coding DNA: TGTGCCAGCAGCCCCGGGACTGAAGCTTTCTTT.

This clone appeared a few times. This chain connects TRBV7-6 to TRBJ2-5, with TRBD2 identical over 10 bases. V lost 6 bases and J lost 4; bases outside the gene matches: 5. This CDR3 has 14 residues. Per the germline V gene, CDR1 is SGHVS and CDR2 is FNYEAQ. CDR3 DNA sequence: TGTGCCAGCAGGGAGCGGGGGGGATCAGAGACCCAGTACTTC. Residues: CASRERGGSETQYF.

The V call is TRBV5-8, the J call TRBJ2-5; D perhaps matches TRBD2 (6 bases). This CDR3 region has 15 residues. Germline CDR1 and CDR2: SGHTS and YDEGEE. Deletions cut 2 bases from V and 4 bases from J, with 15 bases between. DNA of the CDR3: TGTGCCAGCAGCTTCGGGCAGGGAGGTGGAGAGACCCAGTACTTC. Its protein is CASSFGQGGGETQYF. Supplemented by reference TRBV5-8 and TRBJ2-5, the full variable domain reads EAGVTQSPTHLIKTRGQQATLRCSPISGHTSVYWYQQALGLGLQFLLWYDEGEERNRGNFPPRFSGRQFPNYSSELNVNALELEDSALYLCASSFGQGGGETQYFGPGTRLLVL.

The CDR3 here is CASSQDPLRDRVYETQYF. The CDR3, as DNA: TGCGCCAGCAGCCAAGACCCCTTAAGGGACAGGGTGTACGAGACCCAGTACTTC. The chain joins TRBV4-1 to TRBJ2-5; 9 bases are a match to TRBD1. The CDR3 is 18 residues long. The germline CDR1 and CDR2 sequences are MGHRA and YSYEKL. The junction had 13 bases not matched to a gene; V was cut back by 0 bases and J by 5 bases.

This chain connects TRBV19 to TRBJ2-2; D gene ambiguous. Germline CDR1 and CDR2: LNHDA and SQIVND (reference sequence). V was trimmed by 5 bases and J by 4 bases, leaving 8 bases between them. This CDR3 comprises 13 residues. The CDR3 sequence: CASSADITGELFF. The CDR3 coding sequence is TGTGCCAGTAGTGCCGACATCACCGGGGAGCTGTTTTTT.

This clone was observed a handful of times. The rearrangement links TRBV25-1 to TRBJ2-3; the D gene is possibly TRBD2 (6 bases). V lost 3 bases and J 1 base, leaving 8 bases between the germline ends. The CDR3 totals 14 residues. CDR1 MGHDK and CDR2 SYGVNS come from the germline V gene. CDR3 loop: CASSDPSGTDTQYF. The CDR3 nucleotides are TGTGCCAGCAGTGACCCTAGCGGCACAGATACGCAGTATTTT.

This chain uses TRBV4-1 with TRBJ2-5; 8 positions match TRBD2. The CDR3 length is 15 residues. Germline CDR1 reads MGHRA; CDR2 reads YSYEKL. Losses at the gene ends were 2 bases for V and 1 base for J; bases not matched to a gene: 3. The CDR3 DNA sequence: TGCGCCAGCAGCCAACCTACTAGCGGCCAAGAGACCCAGTACTTC. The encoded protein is CASSQPTSGQETQYF.

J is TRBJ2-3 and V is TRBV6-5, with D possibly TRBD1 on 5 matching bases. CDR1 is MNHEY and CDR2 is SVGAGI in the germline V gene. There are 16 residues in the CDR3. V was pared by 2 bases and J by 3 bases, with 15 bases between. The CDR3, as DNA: TGTGCCAGCAGTTACGGACAAGCCTACGGGACAGATACGCAGTATTTT. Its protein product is CASSYGQAYGTDTQYF.

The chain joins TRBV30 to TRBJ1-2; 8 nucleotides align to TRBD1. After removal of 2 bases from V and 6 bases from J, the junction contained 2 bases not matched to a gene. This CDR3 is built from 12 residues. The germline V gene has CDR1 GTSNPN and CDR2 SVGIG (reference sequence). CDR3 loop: CAWSHRGNGYTF. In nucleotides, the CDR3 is TGTGCCTGGAGTCACAGGGGGAATGGCTACACCTTC.

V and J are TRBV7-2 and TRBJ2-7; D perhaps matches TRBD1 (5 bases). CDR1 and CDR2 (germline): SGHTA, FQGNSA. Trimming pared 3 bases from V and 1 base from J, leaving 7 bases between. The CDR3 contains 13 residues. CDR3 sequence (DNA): TGTGCCAGCAGCTTGGACAAATCCTACGAGCAGTACTTC. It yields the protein CASSLDKSYEQYF.

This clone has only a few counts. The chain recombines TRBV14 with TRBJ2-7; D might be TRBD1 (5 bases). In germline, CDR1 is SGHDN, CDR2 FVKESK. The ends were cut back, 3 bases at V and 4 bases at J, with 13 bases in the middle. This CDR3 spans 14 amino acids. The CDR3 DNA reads TGTGCCAGCAGCCAGGAAGGCCAGGGATACGAGCAGTACTTC. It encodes CASSQEGQGYEQYF. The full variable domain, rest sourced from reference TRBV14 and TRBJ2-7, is EAGVTQFPSHSVIEKGQTVTLRCDPISGHDNLYWYRRVMGKEIKFLLHFVKESKQDESGMPNNRFLAERTGGTYSTLKVQPAELEDSGVYFCASSQEGQGYEQYFGPGTRLTVT.

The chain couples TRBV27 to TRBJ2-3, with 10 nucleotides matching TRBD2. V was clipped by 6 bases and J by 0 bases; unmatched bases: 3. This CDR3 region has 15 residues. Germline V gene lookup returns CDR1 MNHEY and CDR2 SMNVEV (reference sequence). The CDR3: CASRPTSGSTDTQYF. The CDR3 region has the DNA TGTGCCAGCAGACCGACTAGCGGGAGCACAGATACGCAGTATTTT.

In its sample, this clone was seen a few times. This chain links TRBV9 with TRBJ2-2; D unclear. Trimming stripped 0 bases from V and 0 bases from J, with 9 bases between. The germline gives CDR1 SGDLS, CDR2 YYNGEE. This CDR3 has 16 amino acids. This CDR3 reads CASSVVSSANTGELFF. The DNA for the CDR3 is TGTGCCAGCAGCGTAGTTAGCTCCGCGAACACCGGGGAGCTGTTTTTT.

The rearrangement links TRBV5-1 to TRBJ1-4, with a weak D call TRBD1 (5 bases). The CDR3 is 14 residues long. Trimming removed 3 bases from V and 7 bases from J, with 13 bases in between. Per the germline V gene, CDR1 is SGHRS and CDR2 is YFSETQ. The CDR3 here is CASSYSGQGEKLFF. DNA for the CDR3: TGCGCCAGCAGCTATTCAGGGCAGGGTGAAAAACTGTTTTTT.

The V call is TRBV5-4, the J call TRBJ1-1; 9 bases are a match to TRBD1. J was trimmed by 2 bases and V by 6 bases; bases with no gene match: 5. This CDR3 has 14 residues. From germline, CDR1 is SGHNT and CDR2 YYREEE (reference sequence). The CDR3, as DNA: TGTGCCAGCACCCGGACAGGGGTAAACACTGAAGCTTTCTTT. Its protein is CASTRTGVNTEAFF.

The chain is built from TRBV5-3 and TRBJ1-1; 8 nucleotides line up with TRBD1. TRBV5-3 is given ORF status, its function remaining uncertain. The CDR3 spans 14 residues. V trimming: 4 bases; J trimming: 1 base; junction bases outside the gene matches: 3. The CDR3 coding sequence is TGTGCCAGAAGCCCGGACAGGGCGAACACTGAAGCTTTCTTT. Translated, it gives CARSPDRANTEAFF.

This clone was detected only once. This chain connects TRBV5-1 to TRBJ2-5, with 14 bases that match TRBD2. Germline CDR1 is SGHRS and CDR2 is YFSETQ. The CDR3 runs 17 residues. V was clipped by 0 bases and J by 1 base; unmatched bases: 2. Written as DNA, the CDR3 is TGCGCCAGCAGCTTGGGGACTAGCGGGGGGCTCCAAGAGACCCAGTACTTC. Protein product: CASSLGTSGGLQETQYF.

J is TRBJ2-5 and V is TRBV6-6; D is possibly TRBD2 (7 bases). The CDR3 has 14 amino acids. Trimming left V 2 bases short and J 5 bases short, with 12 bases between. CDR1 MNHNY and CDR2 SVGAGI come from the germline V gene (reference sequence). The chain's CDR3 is CASSYGGAGETQYF. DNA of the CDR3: TGTGCCAGCAGTTACGGGGGGGCCGGGGAGACCCAGTACTTC.